This T cell receptor beta chain was recorded in a study of blood T cell repertoires in COVID-19. In the study overall: PBMCs, B-cell-depleted T cells, or T cells were the source of the cDNA or gDNA that made up the material.

The CDR3 totals 14 residues. Germline V lookup: CDR1 MRHNA, CDR2 SNTAGT. Regarding this clone: At one end the junction does not follow the germline gene, possibly because of a read error.

In the original analysis: It was from reference gene primer amplification that nucleated cell counts were estimated. Measured with immunoSEQ multiplex PCR; TCRdb has only the in-frame clones, and not every one. The V and J calls and the clone size are those of that table, but D and trimming were determined from the DNA. The sample carries about 150,000 clones, around four fifths recorded once. The clonotype originates from a woman older than 75 with acute or convalescent COVID-19. The gene calls are TRBV6-4 and TRBJ2-1, with 12 bases that match TRBD2. Material: peripheral blood. The CDR3 region has the DNA TGTGCCAGCAGTGAGACTAGCGGGGGACCCCCGAGCCTCTTC. It translates to CASSETSGGPPSLF.